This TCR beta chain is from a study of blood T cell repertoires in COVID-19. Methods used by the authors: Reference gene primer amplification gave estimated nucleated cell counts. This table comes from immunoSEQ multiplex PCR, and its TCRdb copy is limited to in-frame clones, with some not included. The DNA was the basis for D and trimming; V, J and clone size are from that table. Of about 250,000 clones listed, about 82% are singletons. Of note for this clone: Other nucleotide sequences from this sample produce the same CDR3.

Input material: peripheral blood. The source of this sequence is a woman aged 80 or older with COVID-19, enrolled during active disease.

The DNA of the CDR3 is TGTGCCAGCTCCCGAGATAGCAATCAGCCCCAGCATTTT. Residues: CASSRDSNQPQHF. The chain couples TRBV18 to TRBJ1-5; D not certain. The CDR3 totals 13 residues. Germline V gives CDR1 KGHSH, CDR2 LQKENI. Trimming stripped 6 bases from V and 0 bases from J, with 6 bases between.